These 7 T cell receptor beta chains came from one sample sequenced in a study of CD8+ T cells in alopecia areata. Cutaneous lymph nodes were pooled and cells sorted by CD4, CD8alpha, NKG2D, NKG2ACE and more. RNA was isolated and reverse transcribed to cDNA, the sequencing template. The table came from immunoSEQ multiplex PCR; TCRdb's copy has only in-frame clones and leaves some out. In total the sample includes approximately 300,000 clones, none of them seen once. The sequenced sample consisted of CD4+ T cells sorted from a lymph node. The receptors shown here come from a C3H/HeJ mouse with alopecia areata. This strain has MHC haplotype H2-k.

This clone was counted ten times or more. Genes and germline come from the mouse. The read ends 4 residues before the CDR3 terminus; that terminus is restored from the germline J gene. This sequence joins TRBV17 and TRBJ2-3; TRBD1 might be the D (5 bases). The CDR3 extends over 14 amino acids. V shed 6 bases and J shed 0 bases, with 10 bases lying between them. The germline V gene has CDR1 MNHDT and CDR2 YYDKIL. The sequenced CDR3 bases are TGTGCTAGCAGGTCAGGGAGGAGTGCAGAA. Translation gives CASRSGRSAE. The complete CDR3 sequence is CASRSGRSAETLYF.

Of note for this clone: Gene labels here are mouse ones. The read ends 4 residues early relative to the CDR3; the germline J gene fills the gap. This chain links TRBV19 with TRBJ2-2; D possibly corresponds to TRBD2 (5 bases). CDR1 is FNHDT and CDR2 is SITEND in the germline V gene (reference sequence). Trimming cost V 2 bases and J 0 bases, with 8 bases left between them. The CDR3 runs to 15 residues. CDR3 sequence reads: CASSMWGANTGQLYF. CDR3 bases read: TGTGCCAGCAGTATGTGGGGAGCAAACACCGGG.

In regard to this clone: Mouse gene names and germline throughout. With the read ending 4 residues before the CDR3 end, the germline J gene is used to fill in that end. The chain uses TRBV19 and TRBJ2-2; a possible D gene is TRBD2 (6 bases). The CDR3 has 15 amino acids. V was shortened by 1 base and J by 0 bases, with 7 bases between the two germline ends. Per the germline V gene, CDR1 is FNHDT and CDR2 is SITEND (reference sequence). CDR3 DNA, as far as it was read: TGTGCCAGCAGTATAATGGGGGCAAACACCGGG. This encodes CASSIMGANTG. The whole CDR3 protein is CASSIMGANTGQLYF.

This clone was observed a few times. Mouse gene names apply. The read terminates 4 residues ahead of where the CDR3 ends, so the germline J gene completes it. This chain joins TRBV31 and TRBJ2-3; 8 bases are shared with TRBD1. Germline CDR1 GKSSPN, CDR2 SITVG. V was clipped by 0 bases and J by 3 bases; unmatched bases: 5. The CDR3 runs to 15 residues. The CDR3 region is CAWSLWTGNAETLYF. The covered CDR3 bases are TGTGCCTGGAGTCTCTGGACAGGGAACGCAGAA. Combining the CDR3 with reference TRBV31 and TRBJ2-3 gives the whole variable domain AQTIHQWPVAEIKAVGSPLSLGCTIKGKSSPNLYWYWQATGGTLQQLFYSITVGQVESVVQLNLSASRPKDDQFILSTEKLLLSHSGFYLCAWSLWTGNAETLYFGSGTRLTVL.

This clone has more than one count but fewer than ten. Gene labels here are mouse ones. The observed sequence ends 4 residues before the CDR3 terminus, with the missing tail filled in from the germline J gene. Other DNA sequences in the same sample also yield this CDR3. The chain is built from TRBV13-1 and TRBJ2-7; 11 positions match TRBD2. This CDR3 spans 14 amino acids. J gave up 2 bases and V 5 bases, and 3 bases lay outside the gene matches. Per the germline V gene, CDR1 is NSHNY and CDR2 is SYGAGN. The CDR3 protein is CASRGTGGAYEQYF. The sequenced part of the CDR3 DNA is TGTGCCAGCAGGGGGACTGGGGGAGCCTAT.

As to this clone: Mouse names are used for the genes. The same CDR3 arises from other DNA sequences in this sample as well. The part of the CDR3 DNA that was read is TGTGCCAGCAGTCAGGACTGGGGGAACCAAGAC. Encoded protein: CASSQDWGNQD. The entire CDR3 is CASSQDWGNQDTQYF. This rearrangement joins TRBV13-3 to TRBJ2-5; 10 bases align to TRBD2. The CDR3 end is not reached by the read, which stops 4 residues before it; the germline J gene fills it in. The CDR3 is 15 residues long. The V gene's germline CDR1 is NNHDY and CDR2 SYVADS. With 4 bases clipped from V and 0 bases from J, the junction kept 2 bases outside the gene matches.

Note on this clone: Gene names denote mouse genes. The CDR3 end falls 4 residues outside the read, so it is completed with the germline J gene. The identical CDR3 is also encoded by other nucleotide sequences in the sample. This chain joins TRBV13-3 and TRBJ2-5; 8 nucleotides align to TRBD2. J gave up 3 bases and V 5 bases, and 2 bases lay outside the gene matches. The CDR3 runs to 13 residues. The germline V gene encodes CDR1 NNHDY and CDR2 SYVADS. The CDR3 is CASRRLGQDTQYF. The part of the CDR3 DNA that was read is TGTGCCAGCAGGAGACTGGGGCAAGAC.